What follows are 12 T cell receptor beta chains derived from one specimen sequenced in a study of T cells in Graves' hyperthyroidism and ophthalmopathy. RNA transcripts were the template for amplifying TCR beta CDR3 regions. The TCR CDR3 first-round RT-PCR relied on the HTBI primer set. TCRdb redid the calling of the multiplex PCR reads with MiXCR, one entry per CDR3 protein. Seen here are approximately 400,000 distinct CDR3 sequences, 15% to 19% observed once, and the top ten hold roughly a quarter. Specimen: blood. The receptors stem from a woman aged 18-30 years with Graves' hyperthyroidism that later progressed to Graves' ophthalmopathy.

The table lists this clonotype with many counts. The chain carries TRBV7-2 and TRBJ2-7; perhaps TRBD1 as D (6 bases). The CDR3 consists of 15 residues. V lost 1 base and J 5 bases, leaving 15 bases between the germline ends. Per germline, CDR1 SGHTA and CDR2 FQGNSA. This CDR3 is CASSLEVYRVDEQYF. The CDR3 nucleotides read TGTGCCAGCAGCTTAGAGGTTTACAGGGTGGACGAGCAGTACTTC.

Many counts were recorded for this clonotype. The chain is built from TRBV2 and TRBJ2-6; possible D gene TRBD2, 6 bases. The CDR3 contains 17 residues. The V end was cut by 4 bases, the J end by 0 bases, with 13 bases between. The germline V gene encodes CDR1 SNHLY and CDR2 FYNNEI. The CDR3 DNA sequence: TGTGCCAGCAGTGGGGACTTTCTAAGCTCTGGGGCCAACGTCCTGACTTTC. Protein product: CASSGDFLSSGANVLTF. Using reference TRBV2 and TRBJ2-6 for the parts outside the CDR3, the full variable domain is EPEVTQTPSHQVTQMGQEVILRCVPISNHLYFYWYRQILGQKVEFLVSFYNNEISEKSEIFDDQFSVERPDGSNFTLKIRSTKLEDSAMYFCASSGDFLSSGANVLTFGAGSRLTVL.

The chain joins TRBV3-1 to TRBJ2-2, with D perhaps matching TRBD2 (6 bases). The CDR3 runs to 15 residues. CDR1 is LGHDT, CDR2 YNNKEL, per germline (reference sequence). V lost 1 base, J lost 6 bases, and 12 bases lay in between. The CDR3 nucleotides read TGTGCCAGCAGCCAAGGGCGGTGGGGGGCCGGGGAGCTGTTTTTT. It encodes CASSQGRWGAGELFF.

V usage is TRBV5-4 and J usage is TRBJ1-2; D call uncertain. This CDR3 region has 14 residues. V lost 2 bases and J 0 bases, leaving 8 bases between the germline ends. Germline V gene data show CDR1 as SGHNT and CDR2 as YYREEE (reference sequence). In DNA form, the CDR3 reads TGTGCCAGCAGCTTAGACGGAGCTAACTATGGCTACACCTTC. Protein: CASSLDGANYGYTF. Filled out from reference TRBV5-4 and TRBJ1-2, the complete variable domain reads ETGVTQSPTHLIKTRGQQVTLRCSSQSGHNTVSWYQQALGQGPQFIFQYYREEENGRGNFPPRFSGLQFPNYSSELNVNALELDDSALYLCASSLDGANYGYTFGSGTRLTVV.

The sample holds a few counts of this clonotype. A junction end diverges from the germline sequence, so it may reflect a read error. This chain's CDR3 is CSARAGPYEQYF. CDR3 in DNA: TGCAGTGCCAGAGCGGGACCCTACGAGCAGTACTTC. The chain is built from TRBV20-1 and TRBJ2-7, with 7 bases that match TRBD2. In germline, CDR1 is DFQATT, CDR2 SNEGSKA (reference sequence). CDR3 size: 12 residues.

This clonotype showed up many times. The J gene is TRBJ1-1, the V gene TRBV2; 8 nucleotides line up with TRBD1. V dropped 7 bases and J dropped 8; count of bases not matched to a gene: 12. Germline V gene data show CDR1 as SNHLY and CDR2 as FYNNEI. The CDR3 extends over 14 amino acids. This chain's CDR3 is CASKTGTGSAEAFF. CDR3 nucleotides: TGTGCCAGCAAGACCGGGACAGGATCCGCGGAAGCTTTCTTT.

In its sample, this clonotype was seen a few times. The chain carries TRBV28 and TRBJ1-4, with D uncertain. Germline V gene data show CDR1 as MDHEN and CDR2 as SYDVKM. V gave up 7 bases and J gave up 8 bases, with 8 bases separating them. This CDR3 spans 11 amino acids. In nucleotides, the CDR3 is TGTGCCAGCACCGAAGCGGAAAAACTGTTTTTT. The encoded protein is CASTEAEKLFF.

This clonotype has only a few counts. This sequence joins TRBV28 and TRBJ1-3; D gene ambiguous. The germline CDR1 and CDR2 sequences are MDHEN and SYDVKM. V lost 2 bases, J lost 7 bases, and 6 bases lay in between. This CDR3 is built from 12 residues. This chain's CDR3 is CASSLMGNTIYF. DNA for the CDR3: TGTGCCAGCAGTTTAATGGGGAACACCATATATTTT. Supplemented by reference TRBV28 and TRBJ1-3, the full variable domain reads DVKVTQSSRYLVKRTGEKVFLECVQDMDHENMFWYRQDPGLGLRLIYFSYDVKMKEKGDIPEGYSVSREKKERFSLILESASTNQTSMYLCASSLMGNTIYFGEGSWLTVV.

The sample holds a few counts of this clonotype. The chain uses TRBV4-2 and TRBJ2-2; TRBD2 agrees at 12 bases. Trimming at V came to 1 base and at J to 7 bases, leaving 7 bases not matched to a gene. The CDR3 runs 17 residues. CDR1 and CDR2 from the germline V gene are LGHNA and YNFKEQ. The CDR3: CASSQARLAGVDGELFF. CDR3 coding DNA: TGTGCCAGCAGCCAAGCCCGACTAGCGGGAGTGGACGGGGAGCTGTTTTTT.

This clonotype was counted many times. CDR3 coding DNA: TGTGCCAGCAGTTCCCGAAACACAGGGGGATCTGGAAACACCATATATTTT. It codes for CASSSRNTGGSGNTIYF. The chain combines TRBV12-3 or TRBV12-4 with TRBJ1-3; 8 bases fit TRBD1. The trim removed 4 bases at V and 1 base at J, leaving 9 bases unmatched. This CDR3 has 17 residues.

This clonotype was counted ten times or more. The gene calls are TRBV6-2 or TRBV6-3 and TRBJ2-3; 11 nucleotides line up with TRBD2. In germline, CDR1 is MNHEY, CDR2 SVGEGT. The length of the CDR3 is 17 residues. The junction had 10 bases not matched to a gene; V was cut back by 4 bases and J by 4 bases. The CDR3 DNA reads TGTGCCAGCAGTTCCCATTGGACTAGCGGGCAATCAGATACGCAGTATTTT. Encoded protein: CASSSHWTSGQSDTQYF.

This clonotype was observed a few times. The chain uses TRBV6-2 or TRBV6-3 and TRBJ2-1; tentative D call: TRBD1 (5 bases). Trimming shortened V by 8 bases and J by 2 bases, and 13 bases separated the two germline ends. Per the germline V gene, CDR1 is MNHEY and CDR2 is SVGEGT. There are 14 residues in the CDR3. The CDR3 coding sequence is TGTGCCAGCGAAAATCAGGGTGCCTACAATGAGCAGTTCTTC. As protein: CASENQGAYNEQFF.